These 7 T cell receptor beta chains originate from one sample sequenced in a study of blood T cell repertoires in COVID-19. The table came from immunoSEQ multiplex PCR; TCRdb's copy has only in-frame clones and leaves some out. The data show 350,000 or so clones, around 87% seen once. Source material: peripheral blood. These TCRs come from a woman aged 25 to 45 with COVID-19, enrolled during active disease.

This clone was observed a single time. The chain uses TRBV9 and TRBJ1-3; D gene unclear. Deletions cut 0 bases from V and 0 bases from J, with 7 bases between. Germline V gives CDR1 SGDLS, CDR2 YYNGEE. This CDR3 region has 15 residues. DNA for the CDR3: TGTGCCAGCAGCGTAGATGCGCTCTCTGGAAACACCATATATTTT. Residues: CASSVDALSGNTIYF.

The genes are TRBV10-3 and TRBJ2-7; D perhaps matches TRBD1 (6 bases). V lost 6 bases and J lost 5, with 17 bases in between. Per germline, CDR1 ENHRY and CDR2 SYGVKD. CDR3 length: 14 residues. CDR3 in amino acids: CAISAPQGTDEQYF. CDR3 in DNA: TGTGCCATCAGCGCCCCCCAGGGGACCGACGAGCAGTACTTC.

The chain couples TRBV20-1 to TRBJ2-1; D not certain. V was cut by 3 bases and J by 0 bases, with 6 bases left in between. The CDR3 totals 13 residues. Germline V gene lookup returns CDR1 DFQATT and CDR2 SNEGSKA (reference sequence). The CDR3 region has the DNA TGCAGTGCTAGTAGGAGCTCCTACAATGAGCAGTTCTTC. Amino acid sequence: CSASRSSYNEQFF.

This clone was seen only once. In DNA form, the CDR3 reads TGCGCCAGCAGCCAAGCTGAACTAGCTGGCAATGAGCAGTTCTTC. It encodes CASSQAELAGNEQFF. The chain links TRBV4-1 to TRBJ2-1; tentative D call: TRBD2 (6 bases). CDR1 MGHRA and CDR2 YSYEKL come from the germline V gene. Trimming took 1 base from V and 6 from J, leaving 13 bases between them. This CDR3 has 15 amino acids.

The chain joins TRBV19 to TRBJ1-1; maybe TRBD1 (5 bases). Germline V gene data show CDR1 as LNHDA and CDR2 as SQIVND (reference sequence). The V end lost 4 bases, the J end lost 6 bases, and 12 bases lay between the germline ends. CDR3 length equals 13 residues. The CDR3 loop reads CASSNPGSPEAFF. In DNA, the CDR3 is TGTGCCAGTAGTAACCCAGGGTCTCCTGAAGCTTTCTTT.

The V call is TRBV7-3, the J call TRBJ2-1; 9 bases line up with TRBD2. Unmatched junction bases numbered 7, after V lost 5 bases and J lost 5 bases. The CDR3 is 15 amino acids. CDR1 and CDR2 from the germline V gene are SGHTA and FQGTGA. The CDR3 DNA reads TGTGCCAGCAGCCCTCTAGCGGGATTGAACAATGAGCAGTTCTTC. Translation: CASSPLAGLNNEQFF.

This clone was found a few times. Other DNA sequences in this specimen translate into the identical CDR3. The chain is built from TRBV27 and TRBJ2-7; the D is unclear. From germline, CDR1 is MNHEY and CDR2 SMNVEV (reference sequence). The CDR3 loop spans 11 amino acids. The germline V and J ends were trimmed by 5 bases and 0 bases, with 2 bases remaining between them. CDR3: CASSHSYEQYF. The CDR3 DNA is TGTGCCAGCAGTCACTCCTACGAGCAGTACTTC.